The 2 T cell receptor beta chains reported below all come from one sample, sequenced in a study of shared clonotypes between healthy human individuals. Using immunoSEQ multiplex PCR, the repertoire was profiled, and TCRdb retains in-frame clones only, with some absent. There are about 500,000 clones in the sample; 60% to 80% occur only once, and more than 10% lies in the top ten. Sequenced material: PBMCs. The receptors here all came from a middle-aged woman in good health. Some clones in this sample may be carry-over from other donors' samples.

The chain employs TRBV7-9 and TRBJ1-2; 7 bases fit TRBD1. The germline V gene has CDR1 SEHNR and CDR2 FQNEAQ (reference sequence). The CDR3 consists of 14 residues. J lost 4 bases, V lost 3 bases, and 5 bases had no gene match. The CDR3 is CASSFEGAGYGYTF. The CDR3 DNA is TGTGCCAGCAGCTTCGAGGGGGCGGGCTATGGCTACACCTTC.

This sequence joins TRBV19 and TRBJ2-4, with 10 bases lining up with TRBD1. The J segment lost 0 bases and the V segment lost 2 bases, leaving 4 bases of the junction unmatched. This CDR3 is 17 amino acids long. Germline V gene lookup returns CDR1 LNHDA and CDR2 SQIVND (reference sequence). The CDR3 DNA sequence: TGTGCCAGTAGTATAAGGGACAGGGGTTTAGCCAAAAACATTCAGTACTTC. Residues: CASSIRDRGLAKNIQYF. Variable domain in full (rest from reference TRBV19 and TRBJ2-4): DGGITQSPKYLFRKEGQNVTLSCEQNLNHDAMYWYRQDPGQGLRLIYYSQIVNDFQKGDIAEGYSVSREKKESFPLTVTSAQKNPTAFYLCASSIRDRGLAKNIQYFGAGTRLSVL.